A single T cell receptor beta chain is shown here with its context. The antigen remains undetermined. Patients who had autoimmune disease history or got systemic immunosuppression were left out. Germline CDR1 is SNHLY and CDR2 is FYNNEI. This CDR3 contains 15 residues. Trimming removed 4 bases at V and 4 bases at J, with 16 bases between. The table came from immunoSEQ multiplex PCR; TCRdb's copy has only in-frame clones and leaves some out. The sample holds about 77,000 clones, around 83% seen once. The sample is drawn from a study of OX40 agonist ivuxolimab in advanced cancers. Study results and caveats: The mean number of expanded clones was higher in CD8+ T cells than in CD4+. Some patients without response likewise showed low normalized clonal expansion. CD4+ and CD8+ blood T cells expanded clonally by week 6 at 0.1 to 3.0 mg/kg.

The TCR comes from an adult with an advanced solid tumor such as melanoma, head and neck, liver or kidney cancer. J is TRBJ2-5 and V is TRBV2; perhaps D is TRBD1 or TRBD2 (6 bases each). Sequences were derived from CD4+ or CD8+ T cells sorted from blood, sampled in a trial of the OX40 agonist ivuxolimab. The CDR3 DNA is TGTGCCAGCAGTGTTAAGGGGGGCCTGGGAGAGACCCAGTACTTC. It is translated as CASSVKGGLGETQYF.